The 14 T cell receptor beta chains given below trace back to one sample, sequenced in a study of T-cell memory formation after mild COVID-19. TCRdb re-called the 5' RACE reads with MiXCR, one entry per CDR3 protein. The table shows 250,000 to 300,000 distinct CDR3 sequences, with roughly 18% occurring only once. Sequencing was performed on PBMCs or a T cell subset sorted from them (not recorded which). Receptors were obtained from a man aged 18 to 30 who had mild COVID-19 (a few samples of this study predate the infection). Cell type and time point are not known.

This clonotype was seen a handful of times. The chain joins TRBV7-6 to TRBJ2-7; 11 bases fit TRBD1. V was clipped by 5 bases and J by 5 bases; unmatched bases: 5. The CDR3 has 14 residues. Germline values: CDR1 SGHVS, CDR2 FNYEAQ. The CDR3 region is CASSHGTGGDEQYF. CDR3 nucleotides: TGTGCCAGCAGCCACGGGACAGGGGGGGACGAGCAGTACTTC.

The chain employs TRBV20-1 and TRBJ1-2; 8 bases match TRBD1. The CDR3 length is 15 residues. Trimming at V came to 1 base and at J to 2 bases, leaving 6 bases not matched to a gene. Germline V lookup: CDR1 DFQATT, CDR2 SNEGSKA (reference sequence). The CDR3 here is CSARGLRTGNYGYTF. In DNA, the CDR3 is TGCAGTGCTAGAGGTTTGCGGACAGGGAACTATGGCTACACCTTC.

This clonotype was detected a few times. The chain carries TRBV11-2 and TRBJ2-7, with TRBD1 matching 9 bases. Losses at the gene ends were 3 bases for V and 0 bases for J; bases not matched to a gene: 3. Germline assignment: CDR1 SGHAT and CDR2 FQNNGV. This CDR3 contains 15 residues. CDR3 residues: CASSFGQGSSYEQYF. The DNA of the CDR3 is TGTGCCAGCAGCTTCGGACAGGGGAGCTCCTACGAGCAGTACTTC. The whole variable domain, filled in from reference TRBV11-2 and TRBJ2-7, reads EAGVAQSPRYKIIEKRQSVAFWCNPISGHATLYWYQQILGQGPKLLIQFQNNGVVDDSQLPKDRFSAERLKGVDSTLKIQPAKLEDSAVYLCASSFGQGSSYEQYFGPGTRLTVT.

The chain employs TRBV5-5 and TRBJ1-5, with a possible D match to TRBD1 (5 bases). There are 19 residues in the CDR3. Trimming took off 0 bases at V and 0 bases at J, with 19 bases between the two ends. The germline V gene encodes CDR1 SGHKS and CDR2 YYEKEE (reference sequence). The CDR3 reads CASSLAGWQGLDSNQPQHF. The DNA for the CDR3 is TGTGCCAGCAGCTTGGCCGGGTGGCAGGGTCTTGATAGCAATCAGCCCCAGCATTTT.

This clonotype occurred a few times. V usage is TRBV4-2 and J usage is TRBJ2-1; no reliable D call. This CDR3 has 15 amino acids. Looked up from germline, CDR1 is LGHNA and CDR2 is YNFKEQ. The V and J ends lost 1 base and 2 bases respectively, with 9 bases between them. The DNA of the CDR3 is TGTGCCAGCAGCCAAGTGGCTGAAACCTACAATGAGCAGTTCTTC. Residues: CASSQVAETYNEQFF.

This clonotype has ten or more counts. The chain employs TRBV12-3 or TRBV12-4 and TRBJ1-6; possible D gene TRBD1, 5 bases. CDR3 size: 17 residues. Trimming removed 3 bases at V and 1 base at J, with 13 bases between. CDR3 loop: CASSLRFDRSYNSPLHF. The DNA of the CDR3 is TGTGCCAGCAGTTTGCGATTCGACAGATCCTATAATTCACCCCTCCACTTT.

This clonotype was counted a few times. The V gene is TRBV7-9, the J gene TRBJ2-2; unclear D gene. Germline V lookup: CDR1 SEHNR, CDR2 FQNEAQ (reference sequence). The CDR3 runs 17 residues. V dropped 5 bases and J dropped 5 bases, with 21 bases sitting between them. Here the CDR3 DNA reads TGTGCCAGCAGCCGTCCGGGCGGAGCCTCGCGGACCGGGGAGCTGTTTTTT. Protein sequence: CASSRPGGASRTGELFF.

The J gene is TRBJ1-2, the V gene TRBV18; D not certain. The CDR3 is made up of 15 amino acids. CDR1 is KGHSH and CDR2 is LQKENI in the germline V gene. V was cut by 3 bases and J by 2 bases, with 13 bases left in between. In DNA, the CDR3 is TGTGCCAGCTCACCCGCGGCGGGATCCAACTATGGCTACACCTTC. Encoded protein: CASSPAAGSNYGYTF.

This clonotype was detected only a few times. The chain uses TRBV3-1 and TRBJ2-1; TRBD1 aligns across 10 bases. CDR3 length equals 16 residues. Germline values: CDR1 LGHDT, CDR2 YNNKEL (reference sequence). J was trimmed by 7 bases and V by 0 bases; bases with no gene match: 6. This CDR3 is CASSQDPWGQGNEQFF. The CDR3 DNA reads as TGTGCCAGCAGCCAAGATCCCTGGGGACAGGGGAATGAGCAGTTCTTC.

This clonotype appeared a few times. CDR3 sequence: CASSLGREGDEQYF. The CDR3 nucleotides read TGCGCCAGCAGCTTGGGCAGGGAAGGCGACGAGCAGTACTTC. The V and J genes are TRBV5-1 and TRBJ2-7, with D maybe TRBD1 (5 bases). The length of the CDR3 is 14 residues. V lost 0 bases and J 5 bases, leaving 12 bases between the germline ends. CDR1 and CDR2 (germline): SGHRS, YFSETQ.

The chain joins TRBV7-9 to TRBJ2-2; D call uncertain. The CDR3 contains 12 residues. Deletions cut 7 bases from V and 7 bases from J, with 10 bases between. CDR1 is SEHNR, CDR2 FQNEAQ, per germline (reference sequence). CDR3 sequence: CASKDLGGELFF. CDR3 in DNA: TGTGCCAGCAAGGACCTGGGCGGGGAGCTGTTTTTT.

This clonotype occurred a few times. The chain recombines TRBV7-8 with TRBJ1-5, with a possible D match to TRBD1 (5 bases). This CDR3 is built from 14 residues. Germline V lookup: CDR1 SGHVS, CDR2 FQNEAQ. Trimming left V 0 bases short and J 7 bases short, with 10 bases between. CDR3 region: CASSLASGGQPQHF. In DNA, the CDR3 is TGTGCCAGCAGCTTAGCTTCTGGGGGACAGCCCCAGCATTTT.

This clonotype was counted many times. The CDR3 coding sequence is TGCAGTGCTAGAGAGTGGACGATCACAGATACGCAGTATTTT. It is translated as CSAREWTITDTQYF. The chain recombines TRBV20-1 with TRBJ2-3, with unresolved D. The CDR3 has 14 amino acids. V lost 0 bases and J 2 bases, leaving 9 bases between the germline ends. Looked up from germline, CDR1 is DFQATT and CDR2 is SNEGSKA (reference sequence).

V and J are TRBV3-1 and TRBJ1-6; D remains unclear. The CDR3 runs 16 residues. Germline assignment: CDR1 LGHDT and CDR2 YNNKEL (reference sequence). V was shortened by 0 bases and J by 9 bases, with 15 bases between the two germline ends. As DNA, the CDR3 is TGTGCCAGCAGCCAAGATAGGCCATCATCTCGTTCACCCCTCCACTTT. Its protein is CASSQDRPSSRSPLHF.